A selection of T cell receptor beta chains follows, all from one sample in a study of CD8+CD57+ T cells in acquired aplastic anemia. TCRdb passed the reads through MiXCR, listing each CDR3 protein once. The data hold 90,000 to 130,000 distinct CDR3 sequences, with 51% observed a single time. Sequencing was performed on sorted CD4+, CD8+, or CD8+CD57+ T cells (not recorded which) from PBMCs. Every receptor here comes from a human donor in good health, serving as a control. Each CDR3 is given with its conserved first and last residue. Each record gives: V gene, D gene, clone size, J gene, CDR3 protein, CDR3 DNA. A D gene is named only where the DNA matches it firmly. Clone size is stated in some rows and not others, as once, few, many or a class when expanded.

TRBV4-1	-	many	TRBJ1-2	CASSQDVGRSRGYTF	TGCGCCAGCAGCCAAGATGTCGGACGGTCTCGGGGCTACACCTTC
TRBV20-1	-	-	TRBJ1-2	CSARDLKGSVGYTF	TGCAGTGCTAGAGATCTAAAGGGGTCAGTCGGCTACACCTTC
TRBV9	-	many	TRBJ1-2	CASSVGGDGYTF	TGTGCCAGCAGCGTAGGGGGGGATGGCTACACCTTC
TRBV19	-	many	TRBJ2-1	CASSISRYNEQFF	TGTGCCAGTAGTATCTCCCGTTACAATGAGCAGTTCTTC
TRBV11-3	-	once	TRBJ1-6	CASSEGDNSPLHF	TGTGCCAGCAGCGAAGGGGACAATTCACCCCTCCACTTT
TRBV6-5	-	-	TRBJ1-4	CASSYMGRNEELFF	TGTGCCAGCAGTTACATGGGGCGGAATGAAGAACTGTTTTTT
TRBV9	-	many	TRBJ1-6	CASSDNSGGSNSPLHF	TGTGCCAGCAGCGACAATTCGGGGGGGTCTAATTCACCCCTCCACTTT
TRBV29-1	-	-	TRBJ2-7	CSAAASSYEQYF	TGCAGTGCCGCAGCATCCTCCTACGAGCAGTACTTC
TRBV15	TRBD1	-	TRBJ2-7	CATGQGLTYEQYF	TGTGCCACCGGACAGGGACTTACCTACGAGCAGTACTTC
TRBV20-1	-	-	TRBJ1-1	CSARTWNSGNTEAFF	TGCAGTGCTAGAACCTGGAACAGTGGGAACACTGAAGCTTTCTTT
TRBV10-3	-	-	TRBJ2-3	CATGENTQYF	TGTGCCACCGGAGAGAATACGCAGTATTTT
TRBV24-1	-	few	TRBJ1-1	CATQGNTEAFF	TGTGCCACCCAGGGGAACACTGAAGCTTTCTTT
TRBV2	-	-	TRBJ2-7	CASSDGLNSYKQYF	TGTGCCAGCAGCGACGGCTTAAACTCCTACAAGCAGTACTTC
TRBV2	TRBD1	-	TRBJ1-2	CASSSPGQGANGYTF	TGTGCCAGCAGTTCACCGGGACAGGGGGCGAATGGCTACACCTTC
TRBV10-2	TRBD1	-	TRBJ2-7	CASSERDRGLYEQYF	TGCGCCAGCAGTGAAAGGGACAGGGGGCTCTACGAGCAGTACTTC
TRBV19	-	many	TRBJ2-1	CASSAPTHSYNEQFF	TGTGCCAGTAGTGCTCCAACCCACTCCTACAATGAGCAGTTCTTC
TRBV2	TRBD2	-	TRBJ2-5	CARETSGGQETQYF	TGTGCCAGGGAGACTAGCGGGGGGCAAGAGACCCAGTACTTC
TRBV11-2	TRBD2	-	TRBJ2-1	CASTLGLAFDEQFF	TGTGCCAGTACCTTGGGACTAGCGTTCGATGAGCAGTTCTTC
TRBV20-1	-	-	TRBJ1-2	CSATFPGGYTF	TGCAGTGCTACGTTTCCGGGTGGCTACACCTTC
TRBV10-3	-	few	TRBJ2-1	CATGGRYNEQFF	TGTGCCACCGGGGGGCGTTACAATGAGCAGTTCTTC
TRBV13	-	many	TRBJ2-5	CASSPPSLQTQYF	TGTGCCAGCAGCCCCCCCAGCCTTCAGACCCAGTACTTC
TRBV15	TRBD1	-	TRBJ1-2	CATVDRDYGYTF	TGTGCCACCGTCGACAGGGACTATGGCTACACCTTC
TRBV2	-	many	TRBJ1-1	CASSDWRNTEAFF	TGTGCCAGCAGTGATTGGAGGAACACTGAAGCTTTCTTT
TRBV12-3/TRBV12-4	-	many	TRBJ1-4	CASRKTGNEKLFF	TGTGCCAGCAGAAAAACGGGAAATGAAAAACTGTTTTTT
TRBV19	-	-	TRBJ1-6	CASRTGGNYNSPLHF	TGTGCCAGTCGGACTGGAGGAAACTATAATTCACCCCTCCACTTT
TRBV29-1	-	-	TRBJ2-7	CSVVGGPSVSSYEQYF	TGCAGCGTTGTGGGGGGGCCTTCCGTAAGCTCCTACGAGCAGTACTTC
TRBV12-3/TRBV12-4	TRBD2	many	TRBJ2-5	CASSFVGGTYQETQYF	TGTGCCAGCAGTTTTGTGGGGGGGACCTACCAAGAGACCCAGTACTTC
TRBV6-1	TRBD1	many	TRBJ2-7	CASSEAAGQAFRQYF	TGTGCCAGCAGTGAAGCGGCAGGACAGGCCTTTCGGCAGTACTTC
TRBV20-1	-	many	TRBJ1-4	CSASLEATNEKLFF	TGCAGTGCTAGCTTGGAGGCAACTAATGAAAAACTGTTTTTT
TRBV10-2	-	-	TRBJ1-1	CASSESTGIAEAFF	TGCGCCAGCAGTGAGTCTACAGGGATCGCTGAAGCTTTCTTT
TRBV5-6	-	many	TRBJ1-1	CASSVIRGSNTEAFF	TGTGCCAGCAGCGTCATAAGGGGATCGAACACTGAAGCTTTCTTT
TRBV7-2	-	-	TRBJ2-6	CASSRVADGANVLTF	TGTGCCAGCAGCAGAGTGGCCGATGGGGCCAACGTCCTGACTTTC
TRBV27	-	many	TRBJ2-7	CASSLAGQTYEQYF	TGTGCCAGCAGTTTAGCGGGACAAACCTACGAGCAGTACTTC
TRBV7-2	-	many	TRBJ2-1	CASSLVTDLHEQFF	TGTGCCAGCAGCTTAGTAACCGACTTGCATGAGCAGTTCTTC
TRBV4-3	TRBD1	-	TRBJ1-1	CSSRGGVRNTEAFF	TGCTCCAGCAGGGGGGGGGTGAGGAACACTGAAGCTTTCTTC
TRBV10-3	TRBD1	few	TRBJ1-6	CAISLGQSDSPLHF	TGTGCCATCAGTTTGGGACAGAGCGATTCACCCCTCCACTTT
TRBV7-2	-	-	TRBJ1-4	CASSPQGNEKLFF	TGTGCCAGCAGCCCACAGGGAAATGAAAAACTGTTTTTT
TRBV29-1	-	-	TRBJ2-7	CSVGMDAGIYEQYF	TGCAGCGTTGGTATGGACGCAGGGATCTACGAGCAGTACTTC
TRBV12-3/TRBV12-4	-	many	TRBJ2-3	CASSSGPAQTDTQYF	TGTGCCAGCAGTTCCGGGCCGGCCCAAACAGATACGCAGTATTTT
TRBV7-9	-	many	TRBJ2-3	CASSLIRDDTQYF	TGTGCCAGCAGCTTAATCAGGGATGATACGCAGTATTTT
TRBV29-1	-	-	TRBJ1-2	CSVEDEDYGYTF	TGCAGCGTTGAAGACGAGGACTATGGCTACACCTTC
TRBV20-1	TRBD1	many	TRBJ1-1	CSAPRQGNTEAFF	TGCAGTGCTCCCCGACAGGGAAACACTGAAGCTTTCTTT
TRBV5-1	TRBD1	-	TRBJ2-3	CASSSTGQGIDTQYF	TGCGCTAGCAGCTCGACGGGACAGGGAATAGATACGCAGTATTTT
TRBV14	TRBD1	many	TRBJ1-1	CASSGGLNTEAFF	TGTGCCAGTTCAGGGGGCTTGAACACTGAAGCTTTCTTT
TRBV7-8	TRBD1	-	TRBJ1-1	CASSSPTGGEAFF	TGTGCCAGCAGCTCCCCGACAGGGGGAGAAGCTTTCTTT
TRBV11-1	TRBD1	-	TRBJ1-6	CASSLVAGQGVSPLHF	TGTGCCAGCAGCTTAGTCGCCGGACAGGGGGTTTCACCCCTCCACTTT
TRBV5-6	-	-	TRBJ1-6	CASSLGMQGGNHSPLHF	TGTGCCAGCAGCTTGGGAATGCAGGGAGGGAACCATTCACCCCTCCACTTT
TRBV24-1	-	-	TRBJ1-3	CATTDSSGNTIYF	TGTGCCACCACTGACAGCTCTGGAAACACCATATATTTT
TRBV5-6	-	many	TRBJ1-1	CASSLDGTEAFF	TGTGCCAGCAGCCTTGACGGGACTGAAGCTTTCTTT
TRBV6-1	-	-	TRBJ2-7	CASSRETGYEQYF	TGTGCCAGCAGTCGCGAGACAGGCTACGAGCAGTACTTC
TRBV2	TRBD1	-	TRBJ2-7	CASSVGTGGFGQYF	TGTGCCAGCAGTGTAGGGACAGGGGGATTCGGGCAGTACTTC
TRBV5-8	-	many	TRBJ1-1	CASSLGGEATEAFF	TGTGCCAGCAGCTTGGGAGGGGAGGCCACTGAAGCTTTCTTT
TRBV10-3	-	-	TRBJ2-7	CAISGPGTPYEQYF	TGTGCCATCAGTGGACCCGGGACTCCCTACGAGCAGTACTTC
TRBV9	TRBD1	many	TRBJ1-4	CASSVGWGQLNEKLFF	TGTGCCAGCAGCGTAGGTTGGGGACAGCTTAATGAAAAACTGTTTTTT
TRBV7-9	-	-	TRBJ2-7	CASSQGLDEQYF	TGTGCCAGCAGCCAGGGGCTCGACGAGCAGTACTTC